Following are 21 T cell receptor beta chains from one sample sequenced in a study of cytomegalovirus exposure and HLA in healthy donors. In the PCR, 60 Vbeta and 13 Jbeta primers were used. TCRdb's copy holds only in-frame clones and misses some; the assay was immunoSEQ multiplex PCR. The listing contains tens of thousands of clones. Input material: PBMCs. These receptors were obtained from a man aged 45-60 years in good health and CMV-seronegative.

V gene TRBV9 combines with J gene TRBJ1-2; D perhaps matches TRBD1 (5 bases). This CDR3 contains 13 residues. In germline, CDR1 is SGDLS, CDR2 YYNGEE. The V and J ends lost 4 bases and 6 bases respectively, with 13 bases between them. CDR3 amino acids: CASSFLGGNGYTF. The CDR3 coding sequence is TGTGCCAGCAGCTTCCTCGGGGGGAATGGCTACACCTTC.

The gene calls are TRBV5-1 and TRBJ2-5; D is unresolved. CDR1 SGHRS and CDR2 YFSETQ come from the germline V gene. This CDR3 is built from 11 residues. Trimming cost V 4 bases and J 4 bases, with 5 bases left between them. CDR3 sequence: CASSGGETQYF. CDR3 DNA: TGCGCCAGCAGCGGCGGAGAGACCCAGTACTTC.

This chain connects TRBV7-9 to TRBJ1-2; D uncertain. Trimming cost V 5 bases and J 0 bases, with 13 bases left between them. CDR1 and CDR2 (germline): SEHNR, FQNEAQ (reference sequence). This CDR3 comprises 15 residues. The chain's CDR3 is CASSRPTVANYGYTF. CDR3 bases: TGTGCCAGCAGCCGACCTACAGTTGCTAACTATGGCTACACCTTC. The full variable domain, its missing parts supplied by reference TRBV7-9 and TRBJ1-2, is DTGVSQNPRHKITKRGQNVTFRCDPISEHNRLYWYRQTLGQGPEFLTYFQNEAQLEKSRLLSDRFSAERPKGSFSTLEIQRTEQGDSAMYLCASSRPTVANYGYTFGSGTRLTVV.

The V gene is TRBV9, the J gene TRBJ2-5; a possible D gene is TRBD1 (8 bases). V gave up 4 bases and J gave up 4 bases, with 14 bases separating them. The germline CDR1 and CDR2 sequences are SGDLS and YYNGEE. This CDR3 comprises 14 residues. The CDR3 reads CASSTGGGPETQYF. The CDR3 nucleotides read TGTGCCAGCAGCACAGGGGGGGGCCCAGAGACCCAGTACTTC.

This sequence joins TRBV5-1 and TRBJ2-1; 8 positions agree with TRBD2. Germline V gives CDR1 SGHRS, CDR2 YFSETQ. The CDR3 length is 14 residues. Trimming cost V 5 bases and J 5 bases; bases outside gene matches: 6. As DNA, the CDR3 is TGCGCCAGCAGGGGGGGAGCGGGGGACAATGAGCAGTTCTTC. It specifies CASRGGAGDNEQFF.

The chain recombines TRBV6-5 with TRBJ1-2, with a tentative D call TRBD1 (5 bases). V lost 2 bases to trimming and J lost 5 bases, with 15 bases between them. The CDR3 runs 15 residues. The V gene's germline CDR1 is MNHEY and CDR2 SVGAGI. CDR3 sequence: CASSYIGVGRYGYTF. In nucleotides, the CDR3 is TGTGCCAGCAGTTACATAGGGGTTGGGAGGTATGGCTACACCTTC.

V usage is TRBV2 and J usage is TRBJ1-5; D is unresolved. Germline CDR1 and CDR2: SNHLY and FYNNEI. The ends were cut back, 3 bases at V and 8 bases at J, with 8 bases in the middle. The CDR3 is made up of 12 amino acids. CDR3 region: CASSEGREPQHF. DNA for the CDR3: TGTGCCAGCAGTGAGGGGAGGGAGCCCCAGCATTTT.

The chain is built from TRBV7-9 and TRBJ1-5; 8 bases fit TRBD1. Germline values: CDR1 SEHNR, CDR2 FQNEAQ (reference sequence). Trimming removed 4 bases from V and 6 bases from J; junction bases left unmatched: 5. There are 14 residues in the CDR3. The chain's CDR3 is CASSSHRGGQPQHF. CDR3 DNA sequence: TGTGCCAGCAGCTCCCACAGGGGGGGTCAGCCCCAGCATTTT.

This chain connects TRBV5-4 to TRBJ1-1; 7 bases match TRBD1. This CDR3 is built from 15 residues. V was pared by 4 bases and J by 3 bases, with 9 bases of the junction left unmatched. CDR1 SGHNT and CDR2 YYREEE come from the germline V gene (reference sequence). The CDR3 protein is CASSHTGAGDTEAFF. The DNA for the CDR3 is TGTGCCAGCAGCCATACAGGGGCCGGGGACACTGAAGCTTTCTTT.

The rearrangement links TRBV5-1 to TRBJ1-5; D possibly corresponds to TRBD1 (5 bases). The V end lost 0 bases, the J end lost 3 bases, and 10 bases lay between the germline ends. The CDR3 consists of 15 residues. Germline CDR1 is SGHRS and CDR2 is YFSETQ. CDR3 loop: CASSLEGRDNQPQHF. DNA for the CDR3: TGCGCCAGCAGCTTGGAGGGGAGGGACAATCAGCCCCAGCATTTT. Full variable domain (outside the CDR3, taken from reference TRBV5-1 and TRBJ1-5): KAGVTQTPRYLIKTRGQQVTLSCSPISGHRSVSWYQQTPGQGLQFLFEYFSETQRNKGNFPGRFSGRQFSNSRSEMNVSTLELGDSALYLCASSLEGRDNQPQHFGDGTRLSIL.

The rearrangement joins TRBV28 to TRBJ1-5; no clear D gene. The germline CDR1 and CDR2 sequences are MDHEN and SYDVKM. CDR3 length: 16 residues. V was shortened by 6 bases and J by 7 bases, with 22 bases between the two germline ends. CDR3 coding DNA: TGTGCCAGCAGGCCTTTGGGAGGTAGTCACATCCAGCCCCAGCATTTT. It specifies CASRPLGGSHIQPQHF.

V gene TRBV9 combines with J gene TRBJ1-6, with 7 positions matching TRBD1. Trimming at V came to 4 bases and at J to 3 bases, leaving 7 bases not matched to a gene. This CDR3 has 16 amino acids. CDR1 and CDR2 (germline): SGDLS, YYNGEE. CDR3 amino acids: CASSKTDRVYNSPLHF. In DNA, the CDR3 is TGTGCCAGCAGCAAGACCGACAGGGTCTATAATTCACCCCTCCACTTT.

V and J are TRBV20-1 and TRBJ2-1; the D gene is possibly TRBD2 (6 bases). Germline CDR1 is DFQATT and CDR2 is SNEGSKA (reference sequence). Trimming stripped 3 bases from V and 13 bases from J, with 13 bases between. The CDR3 has 11 amino acids. DNA of the CDR3: TGCAGTGCTAGTGGTTCGGGGGTCCAGTTCTTC. It encodes CSASGSGVQFF.

The rearrangement links TRBV18 to TRBJ2-3; D unclear. V gave up 5 bases and J gave up 1 base, with 10 bases separating them. The CDR3 extends over 14 amino acids. From germline, CDR1 is KGHSH and CDR2 LQKENI. The CDR3 here is CASSSTWGTDTQYF. DNA of the CDR3: TGTGCCAGCTCATCGACTTGGGGCACAGATACGCAGTATTTT.

V usage is TRBV30 and J usage is TRBJ2-7; TRBD2 matches at 8 bases. There are 13 residues in the CDR3. V dropped 6 bases and J dropped 4; count of bases not matched to a gene: 8. The germline CDR1 and CDR2 sequences are GTSNPN and SVGIG (reference sequence). The chain's CDR3 is CACREGILYEQYF. The CDR3 nucleotides read TGTGCCTGCCGGGAGGGTATCTTATACGAGCAGTACTTC. Full variable domain (missing parts from reference TRBV30 and TRBJ2-7): SQTIHQWPATLVQPVGSPLSLECTVEGTSNPNLYWYRQAAGRGLQLLFYSVGIGQISSEVPQNLSASRPQDRQFILSSKKLLLSDSGFYLCACREGILYEQYFGPGTRLTVT.

The chain combines TRBV9 with TRBJ2-1, with 7 bases fitting TRBD2. The CDR3 spans 17 residues. V shed 0 bases and J 4 bases; nucleotides not matched to a gene: 10. The V gene's germline CDR1 is SGDLS and CDR2 YYNGEE. CDR3 DNA sequence: TGTGCCAGCAGCGTAGAAGGCACTAGCGTCAGTTACAATGAGCAGTTCTTC. Its protein is CASSVEGTSVSYNEQFF. Together with reference TRBV9 and TRBJ2-1, the CDR3 gives the full variable domain: DSGVTQTPKHLITATGQRVTLRCSPRSGDLSVYWYQQSLDQGLQFLIQYYNGEERAKGNILERFSAQQFPDLHSELNLSSLELGDSALYFCASSVEGTSVSYNEQFFGPGTRLTVL.

This sequence joins TRBV4-3 and TRBJ1-5; D is undetermined. Between the trimmed V and J ends, which lost 0 bases and 4 bases, there was a span of 7 bases. The CDR3 covers 14 residues. Germline V CDR1 and CDR2: LGHNA, YSLEER. CDR3 residues: CASSQEPTNQPQHF. CDR3 nucleotide sequence: TGCGCCAGCAGCCAAGAACCGACTAATCAGCCCCAGCATTTT.

The chain recombines TRBV30 with TRBJ2-3, with a weak D call TRBD2 (5 bases). The CDR3 has 16 amino acids. V was pared by 2 bases and J by 1 base, with 16 bases between. CDR1 and CDR2 (germline): GTSNPN, SVGIG (reference sequence). The CDR3 loop is CAWSPRLGVGTDTQYF. The CDR3 nucleotides are TGTGCCTGGAGTCCCCGCCTCGGGGTAGGCACAGATACGCAGTATTTT.

The chain couples TRBV27 to TRBJ2-1; 11 positions match TRBD2. Losses at the gene ends were 7 bases for V and 6 bases for J; bases not matched to a gene: 5. The CDR3 runs 14 residues. The germline CDR1 and CDR2 sequences are MNHEY and SMNVEV (reference sequence). The CDR3 spells CASTISGGANEQFF. The CDR3 DNA is TGTGCCAGCACCATTAGCGGGGGGGCCAATGAGCAGTTCTTC.

The chain joins TRBV7-9 to TRBJ2-7, with TRBD1 matching over 7 bases. CDR3 length equals 15 residues. The germline CDR1 and CDR2 sequences are SEHNR and FQNEAQ (reference sequence). The J segment lost 3 bases and the V segment lost 4 bases, leaving 9 bases of the junction unmatched. CDR3 sequence: CASSSSGTVDYEQYF. DNA of the CDR3: TGTGCCAGCAGCTCCTCCGGGACAGTGGACTACGAGCAGTACTTC.

The chain links TRBV7-6 to TRBJ1-1; D not certain. V dropped 1 base and J dropped 1 base, with 4 bases sitting between them. CDR3 size: 13 residues. Germline lookup yields CDR1 SGHVS and CDR2 FNYEAQ. The CDR3 loop is CASSLDRNTEAFF. The CDR3 DNA reads as TGTGCCAGCAGCTTAGACAGGAACACTGAAGCTTTCTTT.